This T cell receptor (beta chain) comes out of a study of CD8 T cells in Susac syndrome. The multiple sclerosis controls comprised treatment-naive patients whose relapsing-remitting disease was stable or active. Both CD4+ and CD8+ T cells were negatively isolated, and TEMRA cells underwent FACS enrichment. As for this clonotype: The antigen remains undetermined.

The authors reverse transcribed about 0.5 to 1 ug RNA with random hexamers. Amplification of TCR beta CDR3 was carried out by immunoSEQ multiplex PCR, which covered 54 Vbeta and 13 Jbeta segments. TCRdb ran MiXCR on the immunoSEQ multiplex PCR reads and lists one entry per CDR3 protein. The sample records some 190,000 distinct CDR3 sequences, 90% to 97% being singletons. Study findings and constraints: The number of individuals included in the study's TCR sequencing and HLA analysis was acknowledged as relatively small.

V lost 4 bases and J lost 4, with 11 bases in between. The CDR3 totals 12 residues. Germline-derived CDR1 and CDR2 are DFQATT and SNEGSKA (reference sequence). The sample taken for sequencing was CD4+ T cells from PBMCs. This receptor was obtained from a human donor with multiple sclerosis. The chain couples TRBV20-1 to TRBJ2-7, with no clear D. CDR3 sequence: CSAIRMEYEQYF. The CDR3 DNA reads TGCAGTGCTATTCGCATGGAGTACGAGCAGTACTTC.